One and the same sample provided the 30 T cell receptor beta chains below, sequenced in a study of neurological immune-mediated disorders. TCRdb re-called the 5' RACE reads with MiXCR, one entry per CDR3 protein. The sample gives 30,000 to 40,000 distinct CDR3 sequences, 11% of which show up once; around 4% is in the top ten. Sample time point: technical triplicate 1. The material sequenced was PBMCs. The receptors were gathered from a man aged 60 to 75 with HTLV-1-associated myelopathy (HAM/TSP).

This clonotype was recorded many times. V usage is TRBV7-8 and J usage is TRBJ2-1; TRBD1 aligns across 7 bases. Germline CDR1 reads SGHVS; CDR2 reads FQNEAQ. J lost 7 bases, V lost 5 bases, and 14 bases had no gene match. The CDR3 is 16 residues long. DNA for the CDR3: TGTGCCAGCAGCCGAGCGGACAGGCCCTTTAGGAATGAGCAGTTCTTC. Translating it yields CASSRADRPFRNEQFF.

There are many counts of this clonotype. The chain uses TRBV29-1 and TRBJ1-2; D possibly corresponds to TRBD1 (6 bases). Per germline, CDR1 SQVTM and CDR2 ANQGSEA. The CDR3 loop spans 12 amino acids. CDR3 nucleotides: TGCAGTGGGGGGGGCCTGAACTATGGCTACACCTTC. Amino acid sequence: CSGGGLNYGYTF.

The chain recombines TRBV18 with TRBJ2-7; D might be TRBD1 (5 bases). In germline, CDR1 is KGHSH, CDR2 LQKENI. V lost 0 bases and J 3 bases, leaving 9 bases between the germline ends. The CDR3 is 14 residues long. The CDR3 DNA sequence: TGTGCCAGCTCACCACCAGGGGCCGACTACGAGCAGTACTTC. Translated, it gives CASSPPGADYEQYF.

This clonotype appeared many times. The V and J genes are TRBV10-3 and TRBJ2-1; a possible D gene is TRBD2 (5 bases). The CDR3 extends over 14 amino acids. Germline-derived CDR1 and CDR2 are ENHRY and SYGVKD. Trimming stripped 7 bases from V and 4 bases from J, with 14 bases between. The CDR3 is CAITNRGNYNEQFF. CDR3 nucleotides: TGTGCCATCACTAATCGAGGGAATTACAATGAGCAGTTCTTC.

This clonotype was seen many times. This chain connects TRBV29-1 to TRBJ1-3; D is perhaps TRBD1 (6 bases). V was trimmed by 4 bases and J by 0 bases, leaving 10 bases between them. Per germline, CDR1 SQVTM and CDR2 ANQGSEA. This CDR3 has 14 residues. The CDR3 DNA reads as TGCAGCGTTGCCGGACAGATCTCTGGAAACACCATATATTTT. Protein sequence: CSVAGQISGNTIYF.

This clonotype was recorded many times. V usage is TRBV5-1 and J usage is TRBJ2-1; perhaps D is TRBD1 or TRBD2 (5 bases each). Trimming cost V 0 bases and J 5 bases, with 12 bases left between them. The germline V gene has CDR1 SGHRS and CDR2 YFSETQ. CDR3 size: 15 residues. CDR3 residues: CASSLDVGTDNEQFF. The CDR3 DNA reads as TGCGCCAGCAGCTTGGACGTTGGGACGGACAATGAGCAGTTCTTC.

This clonotype was counted a few times. A junction boundary mismatches the germline segment, possibly from a read error. The chain has TRBV7-7 and TRBJ2-3, with D possibly being TRBD2 (5 bases). Germline lookup yields CDR1 SSHAT and CDR2 FNYEAQ (reference sequence). The CDR3 length is 13 residues. CDR3 coding DNA: TGTGCTAGCAGCGGCATACCATGGGATACGCAGTATTTT. It codes for CASSGIPWDTQYF.

This clonotype came up many times. J is TRBJ2-1 and V is TRBV14; D perhaps matches TRBD2 (5 bases). From germline, CDR1 is SGHDN and CDR2 FVKESK. V was clipped by 3 bases and J by 9 bases, with 12 bases between them. The CDR3 runs 13 residues. The CDR3 is CASSQDLGGEQFF. The CDR3 DNA reads TGTGCCAGCAGCCAGGACTTGGGCGGTGAGCAGTTCTTC.

There are many counts of this clonotype. This chain links TRBV6-6 with TRBJ1-5; D gene ambiguous. The V gene's germline CDR1 is MNHNY and CDR2 SVGAGI (reference sequence). The V and J ends lost 5 bases and 9 bases respectively, with 20 bases between them. CDR3 length: 15 amino acids. CDR3 loop: CASSQDLSRGSPQHF. The CDR3 nucleotides are TGTGCCAGCAGTCAAGATTTGTCCCGAGGATCGCCCCAGCATTTT.

Only a few counts were recorded for this clonotype. V and J are TRBV28 and TRBJ2-3; TRBD2 matches 8 bases. Trimming took 6 bases from V and 3 from J; bases not matched to a gene: 8. Germline V CDR1 and CDR2: MDHEN, SYDVKM. This CDR3 spans 15 amino acids. Written as DNA, the CDR3 is TGTGCCAGCAGCGGGAGGGCCGATCTAACAGATACGCAGTATTTT. It encodes CASSGRADLTDTQYF.

This clonotype has a count of ten or more. This chain uses TRBV4-2 with TRBJ1-2; D ambiguous. There are 15 residues in the CDR3. The V gene lost 0 bases and the J gene lost 1 base, with 9 bases spanning the gap. The germline V gene encodes CDR1 LGHNA and CDR2 YNFKEQ. CDR3 region: CASSQDLTHNYGYTF. Here the CDR3 DNA reads TGTGCCAGCAGCCAAGACTTGACCCATAACTATGGCTACACCTTC.

The table lists this clonotype with many counts. The chain couples TRBV20-1 to TRBJ1-5; the D gene is possibly TRBD1 (5 bases). V lost 1 base and J 6 bases, leaving 16 bases between the germline ends. The CDR3 sequence is 15 residues long. Germline lookup yields CDR1 DFQATT and CDR2 SNEGSKA (reference sequence). In DNA form, the CDR3 reads TGCAGTGCTAGAGCAGGGACCCCACATACTCAGCCCCAGCATTTT. Translating it yields CSARAGTPHTQPQHF.

This clonotype was seen many times. The rearrangement links TRBV28 to TRBJ2-1, with 9 bases that match TRBD2. The J segment lost 8 bases and the V segment lost 6 bases, leaving 11 bases of the junction unmatched. CDR3 length: 15 amino acids. The germline V gene has CDR1 MDHEN and CDR2 SYDVKM. The CDR3 here is CASSLSGSSTDEQFF. DNA of the CDR3: TGTGCCAGCAGCCTTAGCGGGAGTAGTACGGATGAGCAGTTCTTC.

This clonotype was detected many times. The chain links TRBV5-1 to TRBJ2-5; weak D call: TRBD2 (5 bases). The germline V and J ends were trimmed by 0 bases and 4 bases, with 7 bases remaining between them. Germline CDR1 is SGHRS and CDR2 is YFSETQ. CDR3 length equals 13 residues. The CDR3 DNA reads as TGCGCCAGCAGCTTGGGTGCGGGAGAGACCCAGTACTTC. It is translated as CASSLGAGETQYF.

In its sample, this clonotype was seen many times. The chain uses TRBV5-6 and TRBJ1-5; D may be TRBD1 (5 bases). The CDR3 length is 17 residues. The V and J ends lost 0 bases and 1 base respectively, with 14 bases between them. Germline V gives CDR1 SGHDT, CDR2 YYEEEE. CDR3 loop: CASSLEGSLGSNQPQHF. The CDR3, as DNA: TGTGCCAGCAGCTTGGAGGGGAGCCTGGGGAGCAATCAGCCCCAGCATTTT.

V gene TRBV6-1 combines with J gene TRBJ2-1; D unclear. Trimming left V 7 bases short and J 4 bases short, with 11 bases between. The germline gives CDR1 MNHNS, CDR2 SASEGT. This CDR3 contains 13 residues. The CDR3 region is CASISQMYNEQFF. Here the CDR3 DNA reads TGTGCCAGCATTTCTCAAATGTACAATGAGCAGTTCTTC.

This clonotype was seen ten or more times. The chain links TRBV6-5 to TRBJ1-1, with D unresolved. The CDR3 is 13 residues long. Trimming took off 0 bases at V and 2 bases at J, with 4 bases between the two ends. Germline assignment: CDR1 MNHEY and CDR2 SVGAGI. CDR3 amino acids: CASSYSDNTEAFF. The DNA for the CDR3 is TGTGCCAGCAGTTACTCCGATAACACTGAAGCTTTCTTT.

This clonotype was counted ten times or more. The chain is built from TRBV7-9 and TRBJ2-1; the match to TRBD2 covers 7 bases. The CDR3 sequence is 15 residues long. CDR1 and CDR2 (germline): SEHNR, FQNEAQ (reference sequence). J lost 8 bases, V lost 5 bases, and 12 bases had no gene match. The CDR3, as DNA: TGTGCCAGCAGCCCTCGGGACGTAGGGAGGGATGAGCAGTTCTTC. Amino acids: CASSPRDVGRDEQFF.

This clonotype has a count of ten or more. The rearrangement uses TRBV5-1 and TRBJ1-2, with 7 bases fitting TRBD1. The germline V gene has CDR1 SGHRS and CDR2 YFSETQ. The CDR3 totals 14 residues. The V gene end was trimmed by 2 bases and the J gene end by 7 bases; junction bases not matched to a gene: 8. For the CDR3, the DNA is TGCGCCAGCAGCTTCTCGGGACAGAGCGGTGGCTACACCTTC. It codes for CASSFSGQSGGYTF. The full variable domain, in which reference TRBV5-1 and TRBJ1-2 provide the parts outside the CDR3, is KAGVTQTPRYLIKTRGQQVTLSCSPISGHRSVSWYQQTPGQGLQFLFEYFSETQRNKGNFPGRFSGRQFSNSRSEMNVSTLELGDSALYLCASSFSGQSGGYTFGSGTRLTVV.

This clonotype was seen ten or more times. The chain is built from TRBV12-3 or TRBV12-4 and TRBJ2-6; 9 bases align to TRBD1. The CDR3 is 23 residues long. Unmatched junction bases numbered 26, after V lost 8 bases and J lost 0 bases. DNA of the CDR3: TGTGCCAGCCGGGGACAGGGCGGACAATACAATCCCTCCCGCGACTCTGGGGCCAACGTCCTGACTTTC. Translation: CASRGQGGQYNPSRDSGANVLTF.

This clonotype was counted ten times or more. The rearrangement links TRBV5-5 to TRBJ2-1, with 14 bases aligning to TRBD2. Per germline, CDR1 SGHKS and CDR2 YYEKEE (reference sequence). This CDR3 contains 15 residues. Trimming removed 5 bases from V and 12 bases from J; junction bases left unmatched: 10. CDR3 region: CASRQTGTSGSGQFF. The CDR3 nucleotides read TGTGCCAGCAGACAAACCGGGACTAGCGGGAGTGGGCAGTTCTTC.

This clonotype was observed many times. The chain recombines TRBV18 with TRBJ1-1; 9 nucleotides line up with TRBD1. Trimming removed 3 bases from V and 4 bases from J; junction bases left unmatched: 9. The length of the CDR3 is 16 residues. Germline CDR1 is KGHSH and CDR2 is LQKENI. The CDR3 loop reads CASSPSTQGAGTEAFF. The CDR3 coding sequence is TGTGCCAGCTCACCGTCTACACAGGGGGCTGGCACTGAAGCTTTCTTT. The full variable domain, rest sourced from reference TRBV18 and TRBJ1-1, is NAGVMQNPRHLVRRRGQEARLRCSPMKGHSHVYWYRQLPEEGLKFMVYLQKENIIDESGMPKERFSAEFPKEGPSILRIQQVVRGDSAAYFCASSPSTQGAGTEAFFGQGTRLTVV.

This clonotype has ten or more counts. The genes are TRBV4-3 and TRBJ1-2, with TRBD1 matching over 10 bases. Germline loops: CDR1 LGHNA, CDR2 YSLEER. J lost 3 bases, V lost 0 bases, and 7 bases had no gene match. CDR3 length: 17 residues. CDR3: CASSQDRAGQGDYGYTF. The CDR3 DNA is TGCGCCAGCAGCCAAGATAGGGCAGGACAGGGGGACTATGGCTACACCTTC.

This clonotype was observed many times. The chain is built from TRBV20-1 and TRBJ2-3, with TRBD1 matching 7 bases. This CDR3 contains 14 residues. With V trimmed by 7 bases and J by 2 bases, 9 bases remained unmatched. Germline assignment: CDR1 DFQATT and CDR2 SNEGSKA (reference sequence). CDR3 protein: CSVLKGATTDTQYF. The CDR3 region has the DNA TGCAGTGTCCTAAAGGGGGCGACCACAGATACGCAGTATTTT.

This clonotype was observed many times. The chain is built from TRBV28 and TRBJ2-7; D tentatively fits TRBD1 or TRBD2 (5 bases each). V shed 2 bases and J shed 2 bases, with 10 bases lying between them. The length of the CDR3 is 14 residues. Germline V lookup: CDR1 MDHEN, CDR2 SYDVKM. The CDR3 here is CASSLPGAAYEQYF. DNA of the CDR3: TGTGCCAGCAGTTTACCCGGGGCCGCCTACGAGCAGTACTTC.

At least ten counts were recorded for this clonotype. The rearrangement links TRBV16 to TRBJ1-1; no clear D. The CDR3 loop spans 11 amino acids. Trimming removed 2 bases at V and 5 bases at J, with 3 bases between. The germline CDR1 and CDR2 sequences are KGHSY and FQNENV. The CDR3 spells CASSQRTEAFF. For the CDR3, the DNA is TGTGCCAGCAGCCAAAGGACTGAAGCTTTCTTT.

This clonotype was found many times. The chain employs TRBV25-1 and TRBJ1-1; D is unresolved. The germline V and J ends were trimmed by 4 bases and 5 bases, with 14 bases remaining between them. This CDR3 spans 14 amino acids. CDR1 and CDR2 (germline): MGHDK, SYGVNS. Here the CDR3 DNA reads TGTGCCAGCAGTGCCAAAGGTGCTCGAACTGAAGCTTTCTTT. This codes for CASSAKGARTEAFF.

This clonotype was seen a few times. The J gene is TRBJ1-6, the V gene TRBV30; TRBD1 might be the D (5 bases). In germline, CDR1 is GTSNPN, CDR2 SVGIG (reference sequence). The CDR3 has 13 residues. V was trimmed by 3 bases and J by 4 bases, leaving 7 bases between them. For the CDR3, the DNA is TGTGCCTGGAGGGACAATTATAATTCACCCCTCCACTTT. Translated: CAWRDNYNSPLHF.

In its sample, this clonotype was seen many times. This sequence joins TRBV20-1 and TRBJ2-1; 7 nucleotides agree with TRBD2. CDR1 and CDR2 (germline): DFQATT, SNEGSKA (reference sequence). The trim removed 5 bases at V and 8 bases at J, leaving 9 bases unmatched. CDR3 length: 13 residues. The CDR3 DNA is TGCAGTGCTTTAGGGGAGGGCCCCCATGAGCAGTTCTTC. As protein: CSALGEGPHEQFF.

This clonotype was observed at least ten times. The J gene is TRBJ2-1, the V gene TRBV10-2; 10 positions agree with TRBD1. Germline loops: CDR1 WSHSY, CDR2 SAAADI. V was pared by 6 bases and J by 8 bases, with 10 bases of the junction left unmatched. This CDR3 has 15 amino acids. CDR3 region: CASRVVTGGMDEQFF. CDR3 bases: TGCGCCAGCAGGGTCGTGACAGGGGGCATGGATGAGCAGTTCTTC.